This T cell receptor beta chain was identified in a study of shared clonotypes between healthy human individuals. V dropped 4 bases and J dropped 8 bases, with 7 bases sitting between them. In germline, CDR1 is SGHDT, CDR2 YYEEEE. This CDR3 spans 11 amino acids. In the naive CD8 group, cells lacked CD45RO and were positively selected for CCR7, so terminally differentiated effector memory CD45RA+ cells were left out. Generated by immunoSEQ multiplex PCR, the TCRdb table keeps only in-frame clones and is missing some. The table has some 2 million clones, approximately 94% seen once. What was sequenced was naive CD8+ T cells sorted from blood. This sequence joins TRBV5-6 and TRBJ2-1; TRBD2 is a possible D gene (6 bases). The sequence derives from a man younger than 30 in good health. DNA for the CDR3: TGTGCCAGCAGCCGGGACTATGAGCAGTTCTTC. Its protein product is CASSRDYEQFF.